These 12 T cell receptor beta chains originate from one sample sequenced in a study of control samples from healthy donors and cancer patients. Repertoires were generated with immunoSEQ multiplex PCR, while TCRdb's copy carries only in-frame clones and drops some. Seen here are 65,000 to 90,000 clones, about 87% observed once, and the top ten hold over 15%. Specimen: blood. The receptors stem from a man aged 50-60 years in good health.

The V call is TRBV6-2 or TRBV6-3, the J call TRBJ2-4; D is undetermined. The CDR3 totals 14 residues. The V and J ends lost 2 bases and 3 bases respectively, with 8 bases between them. Germline V lookup: CDR1 MNHEY, CDR2 SVGEGT. CDR3 sequence (DNA): TGTGCCAGCAGTTACGGGGTAGGCAAAAACATTCAGTACTTC. It is translated as CASSYGVGKNIQYF.

This chain connects TRBV7-9 to TRBJ1-3; weak D call: TRBD1 (5 bases). Trimming cost V 5 bases and J 0 bases, with 17 bases left between them. The CDR3 is 17 residues long. Germline CDR1 and CDR2: SEHNR and FQNEAQ (reference sequence). The DNA for the CDR3 is TGTGCCAGCAGCGCCCCGGGACTCAGGGTCTCTGGAAACACCATATATTTT. This translates into CASSAPGLRVSGNTIYF.

J is TRBJ2-3 and V is TRBV5-4, with TRBD1 matching over 7 bases. The germline CDR1 and CDR2 sequences are SGHNT and YYREEE (reference sequence). Unmatched junction bases numbered 8, after V lost 4 bases and J lost 6 bases. The CDR3 runs to 14 residues. The CDR3 loop reads CASSEKTGPDTQYF. CDR3 coding DNA: TGTGCCAGCAGCGAAAAGACAGGGCCCGATACGCAGTATTTT.

This sequence joins TRBV9 and TRBJ1-2, with unresolved D. The germline V gene has CDR1 SGDLS and CDR2 YYNGEE. The CDR3 is 15 residues long. With 3 bases removed from V and 0 bases from J, the gap between germline ends came to 12 bases. CDR3 loop: CASSGSYSANYGYTF. The CDR3 coding sequence is TGTGCCAGCAGCGGATCGTACTCCGCTAACTATGGCTACACCTTC. Based on the CDR3 plus reference TRBV9 and TRBJ1-2, the full variable domain is DSGVTQTPKHLITATGQRVTLRCSPRSGDLSVYWYQQSLDQGLQFLIQYYNGEERAKGNILERFSAQQFPDLHSELNLSSLELGDSALYFCASSGSYSANYGYTFGSGTRLTVV.

The chain recombines TRBV6-5 with TRBJ1-1, with D possibly TRBD1 on 6 matching bases. Germline-derived CDR1 and CDR2 are MNHEY and SVGAGI. This CDR3 region has 13 residues. Trimming took off 7 bases at V and 4 bases at J, with 13 bases between the two ends. CDR3 DNA sequence: TGTGCCAGCATTCCAACAGGGAGCACTGAAGCTTTCTTT. Translating it yields CASIPTGSTEAFF.

The chain couples TRBV4-2 to TRBJ1-3; maybe TRBD1 (6 bases). Trimming took off 0 bases at V and 3 bases at J, with 9 bases between the two ends. The CDR3 length is 15 residues. Germline lookup yields CDR1 LGHNA and CDR2 YNFKEQ. CDR3 residues: CASSQDRTDGNTIYF. The DNA for the CDR3 is TGTGCCAGCAGCCAAGATAGGACAGATGGAAACACCATATATTTT.

The rearrangement links TRBV7-2 to TRBJ1-1; tentative D call: TRBD1 (6 bases). Germline CDR1 reads SGHTA; CDR2 reads FQGNSA. Trimming left V 3 bases short and J 4 bases short, with 9 bases between. The CDR3 is made up of 13 amino acids. The CDR3 here is CASSFKGGTEAFF. The CDR3 bases are TGTGCCAGCAGCTTCAAAGGGGGCACTGAAGCTTTCTTT.

The chain couples TRBV7-2 to TRBJ1-2, with D unresolved. The CDR3 covers 13 residues. Trimming took off 1 base at V and 5 bases at J, with 8 bases between the two ends. Germline CDR1 SGHTA, CDR2 FQGNSA. CDR3 residues: CASSLGTVYGYTF. The CDR3 DNA is TGTGCCAGCAGCTTAGGGACGGTTTATGGCTACACCTTC.

The CDR3 here is CASRGDSLYGYTF. In DNA form, the CDR3 reads TGTGCCAGCAGAGGGGACAGCCTTTATGGCTACACCTTC. The chain combines TRBV6-5 with TRBJ1-2; 7 nucleotides match TRBD1. This CDR3 is 13 amino acids long. With V trimmed by 6 bases and J by 5 bases, 6 bases remained unmatched. The V gene's germline CDR1 is MNHEY and CDR2 SVGAGI.

V and J are TRBV9 and TRBJ2-1, with TRBD2 matching over 7 bases. J gave up 6 bases and V 4 bases, and 13 bases lay outside the gene matches. The length of the CDR3 is 16 residues. In germline, CDR1 is SGDLS, CDR2 YYNGEE. This CDR3 is CASSPSMGGRPNEQFF. CDR3 DNA: TGTGCCAGCAGCCCTTCCATGGGCGGGAGACCCAATGAGCAGTTCTTC. Together with reference TRBV9 and TRBJ2-1, the CDR3 gives the full variable domain: DSGVTQTPKHLITATGQRVTLRCSPRSGDLSVYWYQQSLDQGLQFLIQYYNGEERAKGNILERFSAQQFPDLHSELNLSSLELGDSALYFCASSPSMGGRPNEQFFGPGTRLTVL.

The V call is TRBV18, the J call TRBJ2-7, with D possibly being TRBD1 (6 bases). CDR1 and CDR2 from the germline V gene are KGHSH and LQKENI. The CDR3 contains 13 residues. The V end lost 4 bases, the J end lost 7 bases, and 14 bases lay between the germline ends. CDR3 sequence: CASSLRQAPEQYF. The CDR3, as DNA: TGTGCCAGCTCACTCAGACAGGCCCCGGAGCAGTACTTC.

J is TRBJ1-5 and V is TRBV7-9; D remains unclear. CDR1 and CDR2 from the germline V gene are SEHNR and FQNEAQ (reference sequence). V lost 5 bases to trimming and J lost 0 bases, with 5 bases between them. CDR3 size: 13 residues. The CDR3 region is CASSGYSNQPQHF. The CDR3 DNA reads TGTGCCAGCAGCGGTTATAGCAATCAGCCCCAGCATTTT.